The rows below give T cell receptor beta chains drawn from one sample of a study of regulatory dendritic cells for organ transplantation. For these receptors, no antigen is known. Generated by immunoSEQ multiplex PCR, the TCRdb table keeps only in-frame clones and is missing some. The sample lists some 10,000 clones, about 90% occurring once. The specimen was naive CD8+ T cells from blood cultured with dendritic cells. The receptor set was obtained from a human donor in good health. CDR3s include the opening cysteine and the closing phenylalanine or tryptophan. A D gene is named only where the DNA matches it firmly. Only some rows state a clone size, as once, few, many or a class for expanded clones.

V gene	D gene	CDR3 length	J gene	clone size	CDR3 DNA	CDR3 protein
TRBV23-1	-	15	TRBJ2-1	-	TGCGCCAGCAGTCAATTCCGGTTATGCTACAATGAGCAGTTCTTC	CASSQFRLCYNEQFF
TRBV7-9	-	15	TRBJ1-5	-	TGTGCCAGCAGCTTAGGGTCCCAGGGCAATCAGCCCCAGCATTTT	CASSLGSQGNQPQHF
TRBV11-1	-	16	TRBJ1-1	-	TGTGCCAGCAGCTTAGATGGTCAGAGTGTTATCACTGAAGCTTTCTTT	CASSLDGQSVITEAFF
TRBV7-9	TRBD1	14	TRBJ1-5	few	TGTGCCAGCAGCTCCGGGACAGGGAATCAGCCCCAGCATTTT	CASSSGTGNQPQHF
TRBV5-5	TRBD1	15	TRBJ2-3	-	TGTGCCAGCAGCTTAAGGGACAGGGGGCCAGATACGCAGTATTTT	CASSLRDRGPDTQYF
TRBV9	-	12	TRBJ2-3	-	TGTGCCAGCAGCCCCACGGGGTTTACGCAGTATTTT	CASSPTGFTQYF
TRBV19	TRBD1	18	TRBJ1-2	-	TGTGCCAGTAGTATAGATGATTTCCCGGGACAGAAGGACTATGGCTACACCTTC	CASSIDDFPGQKDYGYTF
TRBV6-1	-	15	TRBJ2-5	-	TGTGCCAGCAGTGTATGGGGACACGGCCAGGAGACCCAGTACTTC	CASSVWGHGQETQYF
TRBV27	-	16	TRBJ1-5	-	TGTGCCAGCAGTCCTATCCGACAGCTAGGCAATCAGCCCCAGCATTTT	CASSPIRQLGNQPQHF
TRBV6-5	-	14	TRBJ2-7	-	TGTGCCAGCAGCCGAGTGGGGAGCTCCTACGAGCAGTACTTC	CASSRVGSSYEQYF
TRBV30	-	14	TRBJ1-5	-	TGTGCCTGGAGTGACCTGGGGGGCAATCAGCCCCAGCATTTT	CAWSDLGGNQPQHF
TRBV7-3	TRBD1	16	TRBJ1-3	few	TGTGCCAGCAGCTCAGCAGGGGGGGACATCGGAAACACCATATATTTT	CASSSAGGDIGNTIYF
TRBV9	TRBD2	16	TRBJ2-3	once	TGTGCCAGCAGCGTAGTCGAGCGGGGGGCCACAGATACGCAGTATTTT	CASSVVERGATDTQYF
TRBV19	-	11	TRBJ2-2	few	TGTGCCAGTAGCTTTCGAGGGGAGCTGTTTTTT	CASSFRGELFF
TRBV6-5	-	13	TRBJ1-1	-	TGTGCCAGCACAATTTCGATGAACACTGAAGCTTTCTTT	CASTISMNTEAFF
TRBV13	TRBD2	18	TRBJ2-3	-	TGTGCCAGCAGCTACGCCGGACTAGCGGGGACTAGCACAGATACGCAGTATTTT	CASSYAGLAGTSTDTQYF
TRBV7-2	-	15	TRBJ2-5	-	TGTGCCAGCAGCTCTAGTTTAGGGGTAGCAGAGACCCAGTACTTC	CASSSSLGVAETQYF
TRBV7-9	-	12	TRBJ1-2	-	TGTGCCAGCAGCTTAGGTCGGGGTGGCTACACCTTC	CASSLGRGGYTF
TRBV27	TRBD2	20	TRBJ2-7	-	TGTGCCAGCAGAGTGGGGACTAGCGGGGGGGCGGGCAGGCCCTCCTCCGAGCAGTACTTC	CASRVGTSGGAGRPSSEQYF
TRBV5-1	-	11	TRBJ2-1	-	TGCGCCAGCAGTTATAATTATGAGCAGTTCTTC	CASSYNYEQFF
TRBV10-1	TRBD2	15	TRBJ2-3	-	TGCGCCAGCAGTGAGCCTAGCGGGGGCACAGATACGCAGTATTTT	CASSEPSGGTDTQYF
TRBV9	-	13	TRBJ1-1	-	TGTGCCAGCAGCGTAGCATCGGGCACTGAAGCTTTCTTT	CASSVASGTEAFF
TRBV4-3	TRBD2	20	TRBJ2-3	-	TGCGCCAGCAGCCAAGATGGACTAGCGGGGGGCCACCATATCACAGATACGCAGTATTTT	CASSQDGLAGGHHITDTQYF
TRBV7-3	-	15	TRBJ2-2	few	TGTGCCAGCAGCTCCGATTGGGACGGCACCGGGGAGCTGTTTTTT	CASSSDWDGTGELFF
TRBV7-6	-	14	TRBJ2-5	-	TGTGCCAGCAGCCCGGGACCCGGTGGCGGGACCCAGTACTTC	CASSPGPGGGTQYF
TRBV4-1	TRBD1	18	TRBJ1-3	-	TGCGCCAGCAGCCAATCAGACAGGGTATTATCTTCTGGAAACACCATATATTTT	CASSQSDRVLSSGNTIYF
TRBV6-5	-	15	TRBJ2-3	once	TGTGCCAGCAGTTATCTCAGCGGAGTCACAGATACGCAGTATTTT	CASSYLSGVTDTQYF
TRBV28	TRBD2	16	TRBJ2-1	-	TGTGCCAGCATACATTTAGCGGGAGGGCGGAGCGGTGAGCAGTTCTTC	CASIHLAGGRSGEQFF
TRBV29-1	TRBD2	15	TRBJ2-1	-	TGCAGCGTTGAAGATCGTTTGGGGGGGATGAATGAGCAGTTCTTC	CSVEDRLGGMNEQFF
TRBV27	-	13	TRBJ2-7	-	TGTGCCAGCAGTTTAAGGACAGTCCGCGAGCAGTACTTC	CASSLRTVREQYF
TRBV5-5	-	19	TRBJ2-7	-	TGTGCCAGCAGCTCTTGGCCCCAGACAACAGTTTTCCCCTACTACGAGCAGTACTTC	CASSSWPQTTVFPYYEQYF
TRBV9	TRBD1	18	TRBJ1-3	-	TGTGCCAGCAGCGTAGCCGGGACAGGGGGATTCTCTGGAAACACCATATATTTT	CASSVAGTGGFSGNTIYF
TRBV6-1	TRBD1	16	TRBJ1-2	-	TGTGCCAGCAGTGAAAAAGGGACAGGGGGCAACTATGGCTACACCTTC	CASSEKGTGGNYGYTF
TRBV7-9	-	14	TRBJ2-3	once	TGTGCCAGCAGCTTAGTGGCCCGGGCAGATACGCAGTATTTT	CASSLVARADTQYF
TRBV28	-	15	TRBJ2-2	-	TGTGCCAGCAGTTTGTTAGTAGGGGACACCGGGGAGCTGTTTTTT	CASSLLVGDTGELFF
TRBV19	-	14	TRBJ2-2	-	TGTGCCAGTAGTTCCAGGGAAACGAACGGGGAGCTGTTTTTT	CASSSRETNGELFF
TRBV9	-	13	TRBJ2-7	-	TGTGCCAGCAGCGTAGGGTGGGGGGACGAGCAGTACTTC	CASSVGWGDEQYF
TRBV18	-	13	TRBJ2-1	-	TGTGCCAGCTCACCGGGGAACTACAATGAGCAGTTCTTC	CASSPGNYNEQFF
TRBV19	-	12	TRBJ2-1	-	TGTGCCAGTAGTATAGGGGGCAATGAGCAGTTCTTC	CASSIGGNEQFF
TRBV15	-	13	TRBJ2-7	-	TGTGCCACCAGCAGAACCCAGAGTTACGAGCAGTACTTC	CATSRTQSYEQYF
TRBV6-5	TRBD1	12	TRBJ1-2	-	TGTGCCAGCAGCGACAGGGCAGCCGGCTACACCTTC	CASSDRAAGYTF
TRBV9	-	12	TRBJ1-3	-	TGTGCCAGCAGCGACAGGGGAAACACCATATATTTT	CASSDRGNTIYF
TRBV30	-	13	TRBJ1-1	-	TGTGCCTGGATCCCGGGCCGGTACACTGAAGCTTTCTTT	CAWIPGRYTEAFF
TRBV29-1	TRBD1	16	TRBJ2-7	-	TGCAGCGTTGAAGATGGGACCGGGACAGCCGACTACGAGCAGTACTTC	CSVEDGTGTADYEQYF
TRBV4-2	-	11	TRBJ2-7	-	TGTGCCAGCAGCAGGGGATACGAGCAGTACTTC	CASSRGYEQYF
TRBV7-9	TRBD1	15	TRBJ2-7	-	TGTGCCAGCAGACCCGGGACAGGGGATCACTACGAGCAGTACTTC	CASRPGTGDHYEQYF
TRBV7-9	-	15	TRBJ2-5	-	TGTGCCAGCAGCCGTTCCACGGTGTACCAAGAGACCCAGTACTTC	CASSRSTVYQETQYF
TRBV6-6	-	14	TRBJ1-5	-	TGTGCCAGCAGTCCAACAGGGAACAATCAGCCCCAGCATTTT	CASSPTGNNQPQHF
TRBV9	-	16	TRBJ2-1	-	TGTGCCAGCAGCGTAGGAGCGGGCCGCAAGAACAATGAGCAGTTCTTC	CASSVGAGRKNNEQFF
TRBV5-5	-	14	TRBJ2-7	once	TGTGCCAGCAGCTTGAGCGCAGGGGCCTACGAGCAGTACTTC	CASSLSAGAYEQYF